The present TCR beta chain was sequenced within a study of beta chain features in type 1 diabetes. What was sequenced were expressed TCRB transcripts, since all of the isolated RNA had been reverse transcribed. This table comes from immunoSEQ multiplex PCR, and its TCRdb copy is limited to in-frame clones, with some not included. The sample has hundreds of thousands of clones, 15% to 17% seen once. Germline CDR1 reads LGHNA; CDR2 reads YSLEER. Trimming removed 0 bases at V and 4 bases at J, with 12 bases between. The CDR3 has 15 residues. This clone was counted only a few times. Its antigen is not known. Points from the study as a whole: Researchers report that Type 1 diabetes patients had moderately but significantly shorter TCRB CDR3s across all four CD4+ subsets.

Sequencing was carried out using naive CD4+ T cells from blood. This receptor was taken from a man younger than 35 in good health. J is TRBJ1-2 and V is TRBV4-3; no clear D gene. As DNA, the CDR3 is TGCGCCAGCAGCCAAGATTGGATTGCAACCTATGGCTACACCTTC. Amino acids: CASSQDWIATYGYTF.